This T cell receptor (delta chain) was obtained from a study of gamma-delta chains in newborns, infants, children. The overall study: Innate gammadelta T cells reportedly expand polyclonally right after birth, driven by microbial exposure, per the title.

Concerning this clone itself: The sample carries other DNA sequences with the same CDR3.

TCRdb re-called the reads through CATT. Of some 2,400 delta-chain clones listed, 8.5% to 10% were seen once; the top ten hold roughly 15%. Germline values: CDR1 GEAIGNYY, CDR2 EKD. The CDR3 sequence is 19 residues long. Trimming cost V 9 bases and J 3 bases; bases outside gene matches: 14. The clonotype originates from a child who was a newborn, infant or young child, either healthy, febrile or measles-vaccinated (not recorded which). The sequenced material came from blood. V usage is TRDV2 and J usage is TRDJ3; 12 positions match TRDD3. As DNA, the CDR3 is TGTGCCACCGTCCTGGGGGATACGCGCAGTTTCTGGGACACCCGACAGATGTTTTTC. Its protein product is CATVLGDTRSFWDTRQMFF.